The 2 T cell receptor beta chains reported below all come from one sample, sequenced in a study of OX40 agonist ivuxolimab in advanced cancers. Some clones are missing from TCRdb's copy, which holds only in-frame ones; the method was immunoSEQ multiplex PCR. This sample has more than 15,000 clones, with roughly 78% found just once. The sequencing here drew on CD4+ or CD8+ T cells sorted from blood, taken in a trial of the OX40 agonist ivuxolimab. These receptors all come from an adult with an advanced solid tumor such as melanoma, head and neck, liver or kidney cancer.

In this sample, this clone turned up once. V and J are TRBV29-1 and TRBJ2-7; TRBD1 might be the D (6 bases). V was cut by 3 bases and J by 2 bases, with 8 bases left in between. The germline V gene has CDR1 SQVTM and CDR2 ANQGSEA. The CDR3 runs 12 residues. The CDR3 sequence: CSVEDSAYEQYF. Written as DNA, the CDR3 is TGCAGCGTTGAGGACAGTGCCTACGAGCAGTACTTC.

This clone was seen just once. The CDR3 sequence: CASSIDELANSPLHF. For the CDR3, the DNA is TGTGCCAGTAGTATAGACGAGCTAGCCAATTCACCCCTCCACTTT. V and J are TRBV19 and TRBJ1-6; D ambiguous. V was shortened by 0 bases and J by 7 bases, with 10 bases between the two germline ends. This CDR3 spans 15 amino acids. Germline V gene sequence: CDR1 LNHDA, CDR2 SQIVND (reference sequence). The whole variable domain, remainder taken from reference TRBV19 and TRBJ1-6, is DGGITQSPKYLFRKEGQNVTLSCEQNLNHDAMYWYRQDPGQGLRLIYYSQIVNDFQKGDIAEGYSVSREKKESFPLTVTSAQKNPTAFYLCASSIDELANSPLHFGNGTRLTVT.